Listed below are T cell receptor beta chains from one sample, sequenced in a study of human T cells and chemical hapten exposure. TCRdb reprocessed the RACE reads via MiXCR and lists one record per CDR3 protein. Of about 57,000 distinct CDR3 sequences in the sample, about 9.6% were seen once. The sequences come from whole blood, collected in connection with sensitization to the hapten diphenylcyclopropenone (DPC). The source is a woman aged 40 to 50 with alopecia areata. Some clones in this sample may be carry-over from other donors' samples. Both conserved end residues are part of each CDR3. Some rows have no size entry. The others give once, few or many, or a class for an expanded clone.

v_call	clone_size	j_call	cdr3_aa
TRBV28	.	TRBJ2-7	CASSFGGVVYEQYF
TRBV5-4	.	TRBJ2-7	CASSPGLAGGRSSGEQYF
TRBV9	few	TRBJ2-2	CASSVPGELFF
TRBV6-1	many	TRBJ1-1	CASRRGDEAFF
TRBV3-1	many	TRBJ2-4	CASSLRQGGNIQYF
TRBV7-2	many	TRBJ2-1	CASSSRLAGGQNEQFF
TRBV3-1	few	TRBJ1-5	CASSLSRENQPQHF
TRBV4-3	many	TRBJ1-4	CASSQEQGISDEKLFF
TRBV3-1	few	TRBJ2-2	CASSQDLDRGLRTGELFF
TRBV6-2/TRBV6-3	many	TRBJ1-2	CASSYSRDRGLSGYTF
TRBV5-1	few	TRBJ1-6	CASSLENPRRTRNSPLHF
TRBV20-1	.	TRBJ1-2	CSARTRRDGYTF
TRBV11-2	many	TRBJ2-1	CASSSLDSSYNEQFF
TRBV28	many	TRBJ1-1	CASSWEGTEAFF
TRBV6-1	many	TRBJ2-3	CASSHAGEDTQYF
TRBV5-1	many	TRBJ2-7	CASRRGLALGEQYF
TRBV27	few	TRBJ1-6	CAARRGSYNSPLHF
TRBV2	few	TRBJ2-6	CASRGTGSGANVLTF
TRBV29-1	many	TRBJ2-5	CSVEVLETQYF
TRBV6-1	many	TRBJ2-2	CASRGGDDTGELFF
TRBV2	.	TRBJ1-2	CASSAGQYGYTF
TRBV4-1	.	TRBJ2-7	CASSQVPAYEQYF
TRBV29-1	many	TRBJ2-7	CSVGRTGSAYEQYF
TRBV18	.	TRBJ1-5	CASSPSTTDQPQHF
TRBV5-6	.	TRBJ2-7	CASSQGVQGNYEQYF
TRBV29-1	.	TRBJ2-3	CSVQGSGSDTQYF